The clone carrying this T cell receptor (beta chain) was recorded only once. Clones were sequenced by immunoSEQ multiplex PCR, and TCRdb holds only the in-frame ones, with some missing. The sample holds just over 60,000 clones; 92% are singletons and the top ten take roughly 2.6%. From germline, CDR1 is MNHNS and CDR2 SASEGT. The CDR3 runs to 15 residues. V shed 7 bases, J shed 1 base, and the junction held 6 bases outside the gene matches. This record belongs to a study of T cell changes during pregnancy in multiple sclerosis. The starting material was peripheral blood, obtained in the second trimester of pregnancy. This TCR was sampled from a female donor in good health, enrolled as a control in a pregnancy study. The chain couples TRBV6-1 to TRBJ2-3; 9 bases align to TRBD1. This chain's CDR3 is CASIPRTGGTDTQYF. In DNA, the CDR3 is TGTGCCAGCATCCCTCGGACAGGGGGCACAGATACGCAGTATTTT.